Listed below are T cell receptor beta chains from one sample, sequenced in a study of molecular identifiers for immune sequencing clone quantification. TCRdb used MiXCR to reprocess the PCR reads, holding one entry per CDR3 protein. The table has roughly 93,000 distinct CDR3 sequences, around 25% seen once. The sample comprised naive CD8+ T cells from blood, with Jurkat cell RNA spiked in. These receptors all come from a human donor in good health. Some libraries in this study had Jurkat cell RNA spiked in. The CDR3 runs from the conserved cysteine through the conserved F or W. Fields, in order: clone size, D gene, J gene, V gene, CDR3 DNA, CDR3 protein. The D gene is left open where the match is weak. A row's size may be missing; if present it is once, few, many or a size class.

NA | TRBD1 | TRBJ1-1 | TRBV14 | TGTGCCAGCAGCCACCTCCAGGGGGATGTCACTGAAGCTATCTTT | CASSHLQGDVTEAIF
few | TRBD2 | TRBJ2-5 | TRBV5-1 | TGCGCCAGCAGCTCGGGACTAGCGGGAATAGAGACCCAGTACTTC | CASSSGLAGIETQYF
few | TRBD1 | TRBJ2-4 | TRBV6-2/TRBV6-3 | TGTGCCAGCAGTTACGGGGACAGGTTGGACATTCAGTACTTC | CASSYGDRLDIQYF
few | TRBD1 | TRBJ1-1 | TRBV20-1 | TGCAGTGCTAGAGATTCTACGGGACAGACGATTCCGAACACTGAAGCTTTCTTT | CSARDSTGQTIPNTEAFF
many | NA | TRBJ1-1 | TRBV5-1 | TGCGCCAGCAGCTTGGATGGGACCCTTGAAGCTTTCTTT | CASSLDGTLEAFF
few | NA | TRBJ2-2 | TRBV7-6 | TGTGCCAGCAGCTTAGCGGTGGCTAGCACGGGCGGGGAGCTGTTTTTT | CASSLAVASTGGELFF
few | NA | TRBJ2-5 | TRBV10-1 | TGCGCCAGCAGTGAGTTAAGCAGGGCGGAGACCCAGTACTTC | CASSELSRAETQYF
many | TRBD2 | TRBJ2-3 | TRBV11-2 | TGTGCCAGCAGCTTATACGGGCTAGCGGGAACAGATACGCAGTATTTT | CASSLYGLAGTDTQYF
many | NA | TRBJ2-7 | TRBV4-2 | TGTGCCAGCAGCCCCAGGGACGGGGGCTCCTACGAGCAGTACTTC | CASSPRDGGSYEQYF
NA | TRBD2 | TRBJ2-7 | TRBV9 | TGTGCCAGCAATCTAGCGGGAGGGCCGTCGCAAGAGCAGTACTTC | CASNLAGGPSQEQYF
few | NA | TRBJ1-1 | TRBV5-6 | TGTGCCAGCAGCTTTCATGGGGGGAACACTGAAGCTTTCTTT | CASSFHGGNTEAFF
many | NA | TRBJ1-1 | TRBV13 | TGTGCCAGCAGCTCAACAGTATCCACTGAAGCTTTCTTT | CASSSTVSTEAFF
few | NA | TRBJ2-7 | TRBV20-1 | TGCAGTGCTAGAGATACGGGCCAATATAACTACGAGCAGTACTTC | CSARDTGQYNYEQYF
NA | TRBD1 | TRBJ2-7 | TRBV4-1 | TGCGCCAGCAGCCAGGCTTGGACAGGGGCCCCCTACGAGCAGTACTTC | CASSQAWTGAPYEQYF
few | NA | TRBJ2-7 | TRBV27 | TGTGCCAGCAGACTCTCGGAGGCATACGAGCAGTACTTC | CASRLSEAYEQYF
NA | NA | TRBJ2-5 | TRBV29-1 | TGCAGGGCCGAGGTAGGGACCGTCAACGGAGGCATCTTC | CRAEVGTVNGGIF
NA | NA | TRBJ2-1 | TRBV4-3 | TGCGCCAGCAGCCAAGATTCGGACCACTACAATGAGCAGTTCTTC | CASSQDSDHYNEQFF
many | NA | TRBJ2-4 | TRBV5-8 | TGTGCCAGCAGTGTGGGTTACATTCAGTACTTC | CASSVGYIQYF
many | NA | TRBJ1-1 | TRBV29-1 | TGCAGCGTTGAGAACACTGAAGCTTTCTTT | CSVENTEAFF
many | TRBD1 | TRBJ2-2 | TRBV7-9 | TGTGCCAGCAGACCACCCTCTCCCGGGACAGGGTCCGGGGAGCTGTTTTTT | CASRPPSPGTGSGELFF
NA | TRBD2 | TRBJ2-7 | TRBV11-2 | TGTGCCAGCAGCTCCCCGGGACTAGCGACATACGAGCAGTACTTC | CASSSPGLATYEQYF
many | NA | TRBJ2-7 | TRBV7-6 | TGTGCCAGCAGCTTAGCGGAAAAACAAAAGGAGTACTTC | CASSLAEKQKEYF
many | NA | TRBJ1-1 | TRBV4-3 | TGCGCCAGCAGCCAAGATAATGGGTTGGCTGAAGCTTTCTTT | CASSQDNGLAEAFF
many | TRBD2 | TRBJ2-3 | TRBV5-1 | TGCGCCAGCACGGGGAATAGCGGGATGGTGAGAGATACGCAGTATTTT | CASTGNSGMVRDTQYF
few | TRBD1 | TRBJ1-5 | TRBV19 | TGTGCCAGTAGTATAACCGGGACAGTCACTCAGCCCCAGCATTTT | CASSITGTVTQPQHF